This T cell receptor beta chain was recovered during a study of blood T cells in healthy people across ages (dated by TCRdb to between 2014 and 2016). Looking at the study overall: In model experiments, template switching captured roughly one uniquely barcoded TCR beta cDNA molecule for every two T cells. To avoid experimental bias, donors of different ages were randomly spread across the sequencing lanes. Two additional independent replicas of 1 million unique cDNA reads from the same blood draw were analyzed for two donors (one aged 18 to 30 and one aged 80 or older). Donors were grouped into four age groups: young (average roughly 15 years), middle-aged (around 39), aged (around 62) and long-lived (approximately 75). The study measured age-related changes in TCR beta repertoire diversity using deep sequencing normalized with unique cDNA molecular identifiers.

About this clonotype: Its antigen remains unidentified. Nothing much larger sits one base from this clone, and base qualities are not available.

The method was 5' RACE. The listed sequencing device is Illumina HiSeq 2500. A second roughly 6 to 11 cycle PCR used a sample-barcoded 5' primer and a J-beta primer mix. A unique molecular identifier was introduced onto each TCR beta cDNA molecule by a template-switch 5' adaptor carrying 12 random nucleotides. Each sample yielded at least 3 million CDR3-containing paired-end reads. The Mint cDNA synthesis kit, primed by a TRBC-specific oligonucleotide, was used to synthesize first-strand cDNA from all RNA. All cDNA was treated with uracil-DNA glycosylase and then went through a first 18-cycle PCR with the universal primers M1SS and BC2_uni_R. The original pipeline was this. Normalization of each sample was performed by random selection of 1 million high-quality reads, each carrying a distinct molecular identifier. Reads sharing molecular identifiers were discarded rather than binned into consensus sequences. MiTCR, with a Q25 quality threshold and the strictest error-elimination algorithm, was used for CDR3 identification, clonotype clustering and error correction. A nonparametric unseen species model with Euler transformation was used to estimate lower-bound total TCR beta diversity. The public reads were run again by TCRdb, first through fastp at Q25 and then through MiXCR, and only productive beta chains were kept. For every CDR3 protein sequence, its rows merge into one entry that carries the most common genes and DNA. TCRdb, not the original authors, processed these V and J calls. The sample records under 2 million distinct CDR3 sequences, roughly 32% of which are singletons. Clones ranked in the top ten supply roughly 12% of the sample.

The donors were some 39 Caucasian individuals from Russia, aged roughly 6 to 100 years, who were systemically healthy. Approximately 10 milliliters of peripheral blood were collected from each donor into EDTA-treated Vacutainer tubes. Ficoll-Paque density-gradient centrifugation was used to isolate PBMCs, with at least 6.5 million per sample. Total RNA, at least 6 micrograms per sample, was extracted from PBMCs with Trizol reagent. For every donor, an aliquot of PBMCs went through flow cytometry to measure the percentages of naive CD45RAhigh/CD27high T cells. Broad study findings and their caveats: Donor CMV infection status was unknown, potentially confounding age-related changes in expanded clonotypes. Conclusive comparison of naive and antigen-experienced compartments was prevented by the profiling of bulk unsorted PBMCs. Compared with the aged group, the long-lived group had more naive CD4+ T cells, fewer expanded clones and increased TCR diversity, a pattern suggesting age selection. Estimates of total diversity from one million sequenced T cells were regarded as lower bounds and underestimates. A strong correlation was found between observed TCR beta diversity and the percentage of naive T cells measured by flow cytometry. Observed TCR beta diversity per million T cells fell roughly linearly with age, and a significant reduction was already apparent by age around 40.

The CDR3 has 17 amino acids, counting the end cysteine and phenylalanine. Solely the CDR3 DNA is kept, with 51 bases framed from the first base. The rearranged segments are TRBV21-1 and TRBJ2-7; TRBD2, the table's D call, was not compared with the DNA. TRBV21-1 is a recognized pseudogene. This TCR came from a young woman in good health. Sequenced material: blood. CDR3 sequence: CARYSDGGTSGFYEQYF. The DNA sequence reads TGTGCCAGGTACTCTGATGGTGGGACTAGCGGATTCTACGAGCAGTACTTC.